This TCR beta chain emerged from a study of cytomegalovirus exposure and HLA in healthy donors. Study context: Later analysis reported that the 95 to 150 validation repertoires shared the platform of the approximately 690 first-cohort repertoires. Study observations and caveats: In a later analysis, first-cohort TCR clusters were found to tend to co-occur in the 120 validation repertoires. A list of approximately 160 TCR beta chains associated with cytomegalovirus was given.

The donors were in the roughly 110-subject validation cohort; that cohort was separate from the roughly 700-subject first cohort. Comments on this clone: Its matching antigen is unknown.

Clones were read by immunoSEQ multiplex PCR, and TCRdb kept only the in-frame ones, dropping some. The table lists about 300,000 clones, roughly 90% of them singletons. Sample: PBMCs. The clonotype was recovered from a woman aged 18-29 years in good health and CMV-seronegative.

CDR3 nucleotide sequence: TGTGCCAGCACACAGGGAGGGACTGAAGCTTTCTTT. Its protein is CASTQGGTEAFF. The V gene is TRBV5-6, the J gene TRBJ1-1, with a tentative D call TRBD1 (6 bases). The CDR3 covers 12 residues. Germline assignment: CDR1 SGHDT and CDR2 YYEEEE. V lost 6 bases to trimming and J lost 5 bases, with 11 bases between them.